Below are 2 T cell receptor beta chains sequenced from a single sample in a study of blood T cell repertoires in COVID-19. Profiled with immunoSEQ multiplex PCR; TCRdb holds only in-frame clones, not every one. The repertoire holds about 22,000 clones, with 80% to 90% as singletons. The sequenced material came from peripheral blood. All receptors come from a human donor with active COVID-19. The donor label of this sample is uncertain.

The CDR3 reads CARSFSDRDGTNEKLFF. The CDR3 DNA sequence: TGTGCCAGAAGCTTTTCAGACAGGGATGGGACTAATGAAAAACTGTTTTTT. This rearrangement joins TRBV5-3 to TRBJ1-4; 7 bases match TRBD1. TRBV5-3 is marked as an open reading frame, function uncertain. V gave up 2 bases and J gave up 2 bases; unmatched junction bases: 9. This CDR3 contains 17 residues.

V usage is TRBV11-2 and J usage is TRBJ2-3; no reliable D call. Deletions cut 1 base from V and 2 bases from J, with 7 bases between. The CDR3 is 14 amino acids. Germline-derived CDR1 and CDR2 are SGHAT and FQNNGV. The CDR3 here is CASSLVLYTDTQYF. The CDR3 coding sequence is TGTGCCAGCAGCTTAGTTCTTTACACAGATACGCAGTATTTT.